This T cell receptor beta chain was observed in a study of control samples from healthy donors and cancer patients (dated by TCRdb to 2020 to 2022). Of note for this clone: Its binding antigen is unknown. Base-call qualities are not available, and no considerably larger clone is one nucleotide away.

Trimming leaves V shorter by 8 bases and J shorter by 5 bases, with the junction holding 5 bases beyond the gene matches. Measured from the cysteine to the phenylalanine, the CDR3 is 14 residues long. The kept DNA is CDR3 alone, 42 bases in frame from the first base. For CDR1 and CDR2, the germline V gene lists SNHLY and FYNNEI. Libraries were made using the immunoSEQ multiplex PCR assay. The source is immuneACCESS, and TCRdb retained only in-frame sequences with V and J called. Part of the clones is not carried over; for the studies checked, unresolved V genes explain less than half of this, and the remainder is unexplained. The sample table holds about 140,000 clones, of which approximately 90% were seen once. The ten largest make up around 9% of the sample.

The receptor was derived from a woman in her 30s in good health. Recombination connected TRBV2 to TRBJ2-2, and TRBD1 aligns with 10 junction nucleotides. Sequenced sample: blood. The bases read TGTGCCAGCTGGAGACAGGGGGCGACCGGGGAGCTGTTTTTT. The encoded protein is CASWRQGATGELFF. The reference TRBV2 and TRBJ2-2 proteins fill in what lies around the CDR3, so the full variable domain reads EPEVTQTPSHQVTQMGQEVILRCVPISNHLYFYWYRQILGQKVEFLVSFYNNEISEKSEIFDDQFSVERPDGSNFTLKIRSTKLEDSAMYFCASWRQGATGELFFGEGSRLTVL.